One sample yielded the 30 T cell receptor beta chains listed below, sequenced in a study of blood T cell repertoires in COVID-19. This table comes from immunoSEQ multiplex PCR, and its TCRdb copy is limited to in-frame clones, with some not included. This table has hundreds of thousands of clones, 85% to 90% appearing once. Sequenced material: PBMCs or T cells enriched from blood (not recorded which). The origin of the receptors is a woman aged 50 to 60 who had been exposed to COVID-19.

The rearrangement joins TRBV19 to TRBJ1-1, with D unclear. Trimming shortened V by 1 base and J by 5 bases, and 11 bases separated the two germline ends. CDR3 length: 14 residues. Looked up from germline, CDR1 is LNHDA and CDR2 is SQIVND (reference sequence). CDR3 DNA: TGTGCCAGTAGTATAGCCGCGACGAGGACTGAAGCTTTCTTT. Translation: CASSIAATRTEAFF.

V usage is TRBV5-4 and J usage is TRBJ2-5, with D perhaps matching TRBD1 (5 bases). The CDR3 loop spans 14 amino acids. With 0 bases removed from V and 5 bases from J, the gap between germline ends came to 11 bases. The germline V gene encodes CDR1 SGHNT and CDR2 YYREEE (reference sequence). CDR3 sequence (DNA): TGTGCCAGCAGCTTGGATGACAGCGTGGAGACCCAGTACTTC. Its translation is CASSLDDSVETQYF.

The V call is TRBV29-1, the J call TRBJ2-1; perhaps TRBD2 as D (6 bases). With 5 bases removed from V and 0 bases from J, the gap between germline ends came to 14 bases. The CDR3 covers 15 residues. CDR1 SQVTM and CDR2 ANQGSEA come from the germline V gene. CDR3 residues: CSVNGLGLSYNEQFF. The CDR3 DNA reads TGCAGCGTTAATGGTTTGGGACTCTCCTACAATGAGCAGTTCTTC.

The chain couples TRBV13 to TRBJ2-7, with unresolved D. Germline CDR1 is PRHDT and CDR2 is FYEKMQ (reference sequence). V was trimmed by 4 bases and J by 9 bases, leaving 16 bases between them. There are 13 residues in the CDR3. CDR3 DNA sequence: TGTGCCAGCAGCTCCTGGAATACGGAGAGGCAGTACTTC. It encodes CASSSWNTERQYF.

The V call is TRBV10-3, the J call TRBJ1-6, with D hard to call. CDR1 ENHRY and CDR2 SYGVKD come from the germline V gene. This CDR3 contains 16 residues. V was shortened by 3 bases and J by 0 bases, with 9 bases between the two germline ends. The CDR3 sequence: CAISEAVGSYNSPLHF. CDR3 nucleotides: TGTGCCATCAGTGAAGCGGTCGGCTCCTATAATTCACCCCTCCACTTT.

The rearrangement joins TRBV19 to TRBJ2-5; D uncertain. CDR1 is LNHDA, CDR2 SQIVND, per germline (reference sequence). This CDR3 contains 12 residues. Trimming pared 3 bases from V and 5 bases from J, leaving 7 bases between. CDR3 sequence: CASSMRAETQYF. CDR3 coding DNA: TGTGCCAGTAGTATGAGAGCTGAGACCCAGTACTTC.

This chain uses TRBV15 with TRBJ1-1; 7 nucleotides line up with TRBD1. Per germline, CDR1 LNHNV and CDR2 YYDKDF (reference sequence). With 0 bases clipped from V and 7 bases from J, the junction kept 8 bases outside the gene matches. The CDR3 is made up of 15 amino acids. The DNA for the CDR3 is TGTGCCACCAGCAGAGATCTCGAGGGGGCTAGTGAAGCTTTCTTT. The encoded protein is CATSRDLEGASEAFF.

This chain joins TRBV19 and TRBJ1-1, with D unresolved. Germline lookup yields CDR1 LNHDA and CDR2 SQIVND (reference sequence). This CDR3 region has 13 residues. The ends were cut back, 7 bases at V and 4 bases at J, with 13 bases in the middle. This chain's CDR3 is CASTPQLPTEAFF. In DNA, the CDR3 is TGTGCCAGTACCCCACAGCTACCCACTGAAGCTTTCTTT.

The chain couples TRBV28 to TRBJ1-5, with 8 bases fitting TRBD1. CDR3 length: 16 residues. CDR1 and CDR2 from the germline V gene are MDHEN and SYDVKM. The trim removed 1 base at V and 1 base at J, leaving 3 bases unmatched. The CDR3, as DNA: TGTGCCAGCAGTTTATCGACAGGGGAGAGCAATCAGCCCCAGCATTTT. This translates into CASSLSTGESNQPQHF. Combining the CDR3 with reference TRBV28 and TRBJ1-5 gives the whole variable domain DVKVTQSSRYLVKRTGEKVFLECVQDMDHENMFWYRQDPGLGLRLIYFSYDVKMKEKGDIPEGYSVSREKKERFSLILESASTNQTSMYLCASSLSTGESNQPQHFGDGTRLSIL.

This rearrangement joins TRBV7-2 to TRBJ1-3; no reliable D call. The V gene lost 0 bases and the J gene lost 1 base, with 4 bases spanning the gap. This CDR3 is built from 14 residues. Germline V gives CDR1 SGHTA, CDR2 FQGNSA. CDR3 sequence (DNA): TGTGCCAGCAGCTTAGCACGGTCTGGAAACACCATATATTTT. Protein product: CASSLARSGNTIYF.

This chain links TRBV7-2 with TRBJ2-4; D perhaps matches TRBD1 (6 bases). This CDR3 comprises 16 residues. Trimming pared 5 bases from V and 0 bases from J, leaving 14 bases between. The germline V gene has CDR1 SGHTA and CDR2 FQGNSA. The CDR3 region has the DNA TGTGCCAGCAGCCCTAGACAGGAGATAGCCAAAAACATTCAGTACTTC. Residues: CASSPRQEIAKNIQYF.

The chain employs TRBV19 and TRBJ1-1; 9 bases align to TRBD1. The CDR3 covers 16 residues. Germline V gene lookup returns CDR1 LNHDA and CDR2 SQIVND (reference sequence). The V gene end was trimmed by 2 bases and the J gene end by 1 base; junction bases not matched to a gene: 5. The CDR3, as DNA: TGTGCCAGTAGTATATGGACAGGGGCAAAGAACACTGAAGCTTTCTTT. Translation: CASSIWTGAKNTEAFF.

The V call is TRBV5-1, the J call TRBJ2-3; 7 nucleotides line up with TRBD1. CDR3 length: 15 residues. V lost 4 bases, J lost 0 bases, and 5 bases stayed unmatched. Germline loops: CDR1 SGHRS, CDR2 YFSETQ. For the CDR3, the DNA is TGCGCCAGCAGCCCCGGACAGGTTAGCACAGATACGCAGTATTTT. Amino acids: CASSPGQVSTDTQYF.

V usage is TRBV13 and J usage is TRBJ2-3; D unresolved. The CDR3 loop spans 12 amino acids. The V end lost 5 bases, the J end lost 5 bases, and 8 bases lay between the germline ends. Germline assignment: CDR1 PRHDT and CDR2 FYEKMQ (reference sequence). The CDR3 DNA is TGTGCCAGCAGCCGAGCCGTAGATACGCAGTATTTT. It translates to CASSRAVDTQYF.

The chain carries TRBV7-9 and TRBJ2-7; no definite D call. V was shortened by 4 bases and J by 4 bases, with 14 bases between the two germline ends. The CDR3 consists of 14 residues. Looked up from germline, CDR1 is SEHNR and CDR2 is FQNEAQ (reference sequence). As DNA, the CDR3 is TGTGCCAGCAGCTCACCTAACCTGAGTTACGAGCAGTACTTC. Encoded protein: CASSSPNLSYEQYF. Full variable domain (rest looked up from reference TRBV7-9 and TRBJ2-7): DTGVSQNPRHKITKRGQNVTFRCDPISEHNRLYWYRQTLGQGPEFLTYFQNEAQLEKSRLLSDRFSAERPKGSFSTLEIQRTEQGDSAMYLCASSSPNLSYEQYFGPGTRLTVT.

The chain is built from TRBV21-1 and TRBJ2-6; the table calls TRBD1, which could not be checked here. TRBV21-1 is given as a pseudogene. The CDR3 contains 16 residues. The CDR3 DNA follows: TGTGCCAGCAGTATCAAAGGGGCTTTAGGGGCCAACGTCCTGACTTTC. Residues: CASSIKGALGANVLTF.

The CDR3 protein is CASSEMPKLGTGPSGANVLTF. Here the CDR3 DNA reads TGTGCCAGCAGTGAAATGCCGAAGTTAGGGACAGGGCCCTCTGGGGCCAACGTCCTGACTTTC. The chain employs TRBV2 and TRBJ2-6, with TRBD1 matching 9 bases. CDR1 and CDR2 from the germline V gene are SNHLY and FYNNEI. V shed 2 bases and J 0 bases; nucleotides not matched to a gene: 14. The CDR3 consists of 21 residues.

DNA for the CDR3: TGTGCCAGCAGCCAACTGGACAGCGCGCAGTACTTC. Translated, it gives CASSQLDSAQYF. The J gene is TRBJ2-7, the V gene TRBV3-1 (or the pseudogene TRBV3-2), with TRBD1 as a possible D gene (6 bases). This CDR3 contains 12 residues. Germline V gene data show CDR1 as LGHDT and CDR2 as YNNKEL (reference sequence). V was shortened by 2 bases and J by 9 bases, with 11 bases between the two germline ends.

This rearrangement joins TRBV5-4 to TRBJ2-3; the D gene is possibly TRBD1 (6 bases). Trimming removed 6 bases from V and 4 bases from J, with 12 bases in between. This CDR3 has 13 residues. Germline V gene data show CDR1 as SGHNT and CDR2 as YYREEE (reference sequence). CDR3 protein: CASKKQGADTQYF. DNA for the CDR3: TGTGCCAGCAAAAAACAGGGTGCAGATACGCAGTATTTT.

The chain combines TRBV5-1 with TRBJ2-6, with D tentatively TRBD1 (6 bases). V was cut by 4 bases and J by 0 bases, with 17 bases left in between. The CDR3 is 18 residues long. Germline CDR1 is SGHRS and CDR2 is YFSETQ. CDR3 sequence (DNA): TGCGCCAGCAGCAGCACAGGGTCGCCCCTCTCTGGGGCCAACGTCCTGACTTTC. Residues: CASSSTGSPLSGANVLTF. The whole variable domain, filled in from reference TRBV5-1 and TRBJ2-6, reads KAGVTQTPRYLIKTRGQQVTLSCSPISGHRSVSWYQQTPGQGLQFLFEYFSETQRNKGNFPGRFSGRQFSNSRSEMNVSTLELGDSALYLCASSSTGSPLSGANVLTFGAGSRLTVL.

The chain is built from TRBV7-8 and TRBJ2-1, with D tentatively TRBD2 (5 bases). The CDR3 covers 12 residues. In germline, CDR1 is SGHVS, CDR2 FQNEAQ. Trimming took off 7 bases at V and 10 bases at J, with 14 bases between the two ends. The CDR3 loop is CASTLSGYEQFF. The DNA of the CDR3 is TGTGCCAGCACCCTGAGCGGATACGAGCAGTTCTTC.

The rearrangement uses TRBV11-2 and TRBJ2-5; D is unresolved. The length of the CDR3 is 14 residues. Germline V gene lookup returns CDR1 SGHAT and CDR2 FQNNGV. V was cut by 0 bases and J by 5 bases, with 10 bases left in between. The CDR3 loop is CASSLDRSVETQYF. The DNA for the CDR3 is TGTGCCAGCAGCTTAGATAGGAGCGTTGAGACCCAGTACTTC.

This rearrangement joins TRBV27 to TRBJ2-5; TRBD2 matches 11 bases. This CDR3 spans 17 amino acids. Per germline, CDR1 MNHEY and CDR2 SMNVEV (reference sequence). Losses at the gene ends were 5 bases for V and 5 bases for J; bases not matched to a gene: 13. CDR3 loop: CASSPGTSGGQWETQYF. The CDR3 coding sequence is TGTGCCAGCAGTCCCGGCACTAGCGGGGGCCAATGGGAGACCCAGTACTTC.

The chain links TRBV30 to TRBJ1-2; possibly TRBD1 for D (6 bases). This CDR3 is 11 amino acids long. V gave up 2 bases and J gave up 8 bases, with 9 bases separating them. From germline, CDR1 is GTSNPN and CDR2 SVGIG (reference sequence). CDR3 DNA: TGTGCCTGGAGTAGTGGGGGCGGCTACACCTTC. This codes for CAWSSGGGYTF. Filled out from reference TRBV30 and TRBJ1-2, the complete variable domain reads SQTIHQWPATLVQPVGSPLSLECTVEGTSNPNLYWYRQAAGRGLQLLFYSVGIGQISSEVPQNLSASRPQDRQFILSSKKLLLSDSGFYLCAWSSGGGYTFGSGTRLTVV.

V and J are TRBV2 and TRBJ2-5; the D gene is possibly TRBD2 (6 bases). V dropped 1 base and J dropped 4 bases, with 10 bases sitting between them. The CDR3 sequence is 14 residues long. The germline V gene encodes CDR1 SNHLY and CDR2 FYNNEI. The CDR3 protein is CASSEGRGSETQYF. CDR3 nucleotides: TGTGCCAGCAGTGAAGGGAGGGGATCAGAGACCCAGTACTTC. Supplemented by reference TRBV2 and TRBJ2-5, the full variable domain reads EPEVTQTPSHQVTQMGQEVILRCVPISNHLYFYWYRQILGQKVEFLVSFYNNEISEKSEIFDDQFSVERPDGSNFTLKIRSTKLEDSAMYFCASSEGRGSETQYFGPGTRLLVL.

The chain couples TRBV28 to TRBJ1-4, with TRBD1 matching 7 bases. Losses at the gene ends were 5 bases for V and 11 bases for J; bases not matched to a gene: 14. The CDR3 extends over 15 amino acids. The V gene's germline CDR1 is MDHEN and CDR2 SYDVKM. Here the CDR3 reads CASSPTGLGMVKLFF. CDR3 coding DNA: TGTGCCAGCAGTCCGACAGGGTTGGGAATGGTTAAACTGTTTTTT.

This chain's CDR3 is CASSLSGASRYEQYF. The CDR3 region has the DNA TGTGCCAGCAGCTTAAGCGGCGCTAGCCGTTACGAGCAGTACTTC. The chain uses TRBV7-2 and TRBJ2-7; the D gene is possibly TRBD2 (5 bases). With 2 bases removed from V and 4 bases from J, the gap between germline ends came to 15 bases. This CDR3 comprises 15 residues. Germline V gives CDR1 SGHTA, CDR2 FQGNSA.

V is TRBV3-1 (or the pseudogene TRBV3-2) and J is TRBJ1-6, with 10 bases matching TRBD1. The CDR3 contains 15 residues. CDR1 LGHDT and CDR2 YNNKEL come from the germline V gene (reference sequence). V lost 6 bases and J lost 10; bases outside the gene matches: 9. CDR3 DNA: TGTGCCAGCAGGCAAAGACAGGGGGCGAGCTCACCCCTCCACTTT. Protein product: CASRQRQGASSPLHF.

This clone was seen only once. The chain joins TRBV7-6 to TRBJ2-7; a possible D gene is TRBD2 (5 bases). This CDR3 has 12 residues. Trimming shortened V by 3 bases and J by 6 bases, and 9 bases separated the two germline ends. Germline CDR1 reads SGHVS; CDR2 reads FNYEAQ. In nucleotides, the CDR3 is TGTGCCAGCAGCTTTCTAGAGGGCGAGCAGTACTTC. It encodes CASSFLEGEQYF.

This clone was found once. The chain combines TRBV12-3 or TRBV12-4 with TRBJ1-1, with D possibly being TRBD1 (5 bases). This CDR3 is 12 amino acids long. Trimming took 9 bases from V and 5 from J, leaving 13 bases between them. In nucleotides, the CDR3 is TGTGCCAGTTCAAGGGGAGGTACTGAAGCTTTCTTT. Protein sequence: CASSRGGTEAFF.